This TCR beta chain comes out of a study of blood T cell repertoires in COVID-19. Study context: Samples taken during acute and convalescent COVID-19 were collected in the United States, Italy and Spain.

The germline gives CDR1 SQVTM, CDR2 ANQGSEA. This CDR3 region has 12 residues. Trimming took 8 bases from V and 7 from J; bases not matched to a gene: 4. Method: immunoSEQ multiplex PCR; TCRdb's copy keeps in-frame clones and lacks some. The sample has some 50,000 clones; about 90% are singletons. This clone appeared a single time. The sequence was collected from a human donor in a cohort sampled during active COVID-19. The chain is built from TRBV29-1 and TRBJ2-2; 10 bases line up with TRBD1. Sequencing input: peripheral blood. CDR3 residues: CSSGQGNGELFF. The CDR3, as DNA: TGCAGCTCGGGACAGGGGAACGGGGAGCTGTTTTTT.